The 25 T cell receptor beta chains given below trace back to one sample, sequenced in a study of chemoradiotherapy in HPV16-positive cancers. TCRdb's table, derived via immunoSEQ multiplex PCR, lists solely in-frame clones and lacks some. Here the sample spans some 70,000 clones, almost 90% being singletons. This specimen consisted of blood, obtained from a patient who underwent chemoradiotherapy. The receptors shown here come from a human donor with HPV-associated anogenital cancer.

V is TRBV27 and J is TRBJ2-3, with D tentatively TRBD2 (6 bases). The V end was cut by 5 bases, the J end by 2 bases, with 14 bases between. This CDR3 region has 15 residues. CDR1 is MNHEY, CDR2 SMNVEV, per germline (reference sequence). Written as DNA, the CDR3 is TGTGCCAGCAGTCCCTCGGCGGGACTCACAGATACGCAGTATTTT. It specifies CASSPSAGLTDTQYF.

The rearrangement links TRBV2 to TRBJ2-1; D gene ambiguous. Germline V gene sequence: CDR1 SNHLY, CDR2 FYNNEI. Trimming left V 6 bases short and J 7 bases short, with 10 bases between. The CDR3 is made up of 12 amino acids. The CDR3 spells CASRPGRNEQFF. The CDR3 DNA follows: TGTGCCAGCAGACCCGGCCGGAATGAGCAGTTCTTC.

The chain's CDR3 is CASSRGLDRDNSGGYTF. The DNA for the CDR3 is TGTGCCAGCAGCCGAGGCTTGGACAGGGATAATTCGGGTGGCTACACCTTC. V gene TRBV5-6 combines with J gene TRBJ1-2; 8 nucleotides line up with TRBD1. The ends lost 4 bases at V and 7 bases at J; junction bases unmatched: 18. CDR1 is SGHDT and CDR2 is YYEEEE in the germline V gene. The CDR3 contains 17 residues.

The CDR3 coding sequence is TGTGCCTGGGGGACTAGCGGGGGTGCCTACGAGCAGTACTTC. Its protein product is CAWGTSGGAYEQYF. The V and J genes are TRBV30 and TRBJ2-7; TRBD2 aligns across 14 bases. Germline V gives CDR1 GTSNPN, CDR2 SVGIG (reference sequence). The V gene end was trimmed by 5 bases and the J gene end by 2 bases; junction bases not matched to a gene: 2. CDR3 size: 14 residues.

V is TRBV6-6 and J is TRBJ1-2; D gene ambiguous. Germline V gives CDR1 MNHNY, CDR2 SVGAGI (reference sequence). CDR3 length equals 16 residues. The V end was cut by 0 bases, the J end by 4 bases, with 15 bases between. CDR3 DNA sequence: TGTGCCAGCAGTTACTCCATGATGTACGGGAGCTATGGCTACACCTTC. Translated, it gives CASSYSMMYGSYGYTF.

The chain combines TRBV4-1 with TRBJ2-7, with a possible D match to TRBD1 (6 bases). Germline CDR1 reads MGHRA; CDR2 reads YSYEKL. V dropped 4 bases and J dropped 3 bases, with 10 bases sitting between them. The CDR3 is 13 residues long. The CDR3 sequence: CASSPSGDYEQYF. CDR3 coding DNA: TGCGCCAGCAGCCCTTCAGGGGACTACGAGCAGTACTTC.

The V gene is TRBV10-1, the J gene TRBJ1-3; maybe TRBD1 (6 bases). The germline CDR1 and CDR2 sequences are WNHNN and SYGVQD (reference sequence). Trimming shortened V by 2 bases and J by 8 bases, and 16 bases separated the two germline ends. The CDR3 is 15 amino acids. Here the CDR3 reads CASSEDQGPEDTIYF. In DNA form, the CDR3 reads TGCGCCAGCAGTGAGGATCAGGGGCCTGAAGACACCATATATTTT.

The CDR3 DNA reads as TGTGCCACCAGGACTGTGGCGGGTTACACTGAAGCTTTCTTT. Translated: CATRTVAGYTEAFF. The V gene is TRBV15, the J gene TRBJ1-1, with no clear D. The CDR3 is 14 amino acids. Germline CDR1 LNHNV, CDR2 YYDKDF (reference sequence). V shed 6 bases and J shed 3 bases, with 14 bases lying between them. The variable domain in full, completed from reference TRBV15 and TRBJ1-1, reads DAMVIQNPRYQVTQFGKPVTLSCSQTLNHNVMYWYQQKSSQAPKLLFHYYDKDFNNEADTPDNFQSRRPNTSFCFLDIRSPGLGDTAMYLCATRTVAGYTEAFFGQGTRLTVV.

V usage is TRBV11-2 and J usage is TRBJ2-5, with D perhaps matching TRBD1 (6 bases). Germline V gene sequence: CDR1 SGHAT, CDR2 FQNNGV. This CDR3 is 17 amino acids long. Trimming left V 0 bases short and J 5 bases short, with 19 bases between. In DNA form, the CDR3 reads TGTGCCAGCAGCTTAGACTCATTCCAGGGGCCGGCGGAGACCCAGTACTTC. Protein: CASSLDSFQGPAETQYF.

J is TRBJ1-6 and V is TRBV27; 11 bases are a match to TRBD1. The CDR3 length is 19 residues. Germline V gene sequence: CDR1 MNHEY, CDR2 SMNVEV (reference sequence). Unmatched junction bases numbered 19, after V lost 2 bases and J lost 13 bases. CDR3 residues: CASSLRTGGARLGIVPLHF. The CDR3 region has the DNA TGTGCCAGCAGTTTACGGACAGGGGGCGCCCGTCTAGGAATCGTGCCCCTCCACTTT.

The chain joins TRBV4-1 to TRBJ2-3; TRBD2 matches 8 bases. Per germline, CDR1 MGHRA and CDR2 YSYEKL. The CDR3 length is 18 residues. J lost 0 bases, V lost 3 bases, and 11 bases had no gene match. Here the CDR3 DNA reads TGCGCCAGCAGCCAGGGAGGGACTAGAAGAACTAGCACAGATACGCAGTATTTT. This gives the protein CASSQGGTRRTSTDTQYF.

The V and J genes are TRBV9 and TRBJ2-2; 8 nucleotides match TRBD1. After removal of 3 bases from V and 3 bases from J, the junction contained 13 bases not matched to a gene. From germline, CDR1 is SGDLS and CDR2 YYNGEE. This CDR3 spans 18 amino acids. The CDR3 DNA reads TGTGCCAGCAGCGGCTTCGGACAGGGAGATTTGGACACCGGGGAGCTGTTTTTT. Residues: CASSGFGQGDLDTGELFF. Drawing the rest from reference TRBV9 and TRBJ2-2, the complete variable domain is DSGVTQTPKHLITATGQRVTLRCSPRSGDLSVYWYQQSLDQGLQFLIQYYNGEERAKGNILERFSAQQFPDLHSELNLSSLELGDSALYFCASSGFGQGDLDTGELFFGEGSRLTVL.

The chain recombines TRBV10-1 with TRBJ2-3, with D unclear. Germline CDR1 WNHNN, CDR2 SYGVQD (reference sequence). The V gene lost 1 base and the J gene lost 7 bases, with 15 bases spanning the gap. CDR3 length: 15 residues. This CDR3 is CASSEYSGSTNTQYF. The CDR3 coding sequence is TGCGCCAGCAGTGAGTATTCCGGGTCCACGAATACGCAGTATTTT.

The chain has TRBV18 and TRBJ1-3; tentative D call: TRBD1 (5 bases). There are 15 residues in the CDR3. V lost 0 bases and J 4 bases, leaving 10 bases between the germline ends. CDR1 and CDR2 from the germline V gene are KGHSH and LQKENI. The DNA for the CDR3 is TGTGCCAGCTCACCACCAAGCGGGGGAGGAAACACCATATATTTT. This codes for CASSPPSGGGNTIYF.

Worth noting for this clone: The same CDR3 can be traced to other DNA sequences in this sample. The chain links TRBV19 to TRBJ1-2, with 9 bases aligning to TRBD1. The CDR3 consists of 14 residues. Looked up from germline, CDR1 is LNHDA and CDR2 is SQIVND (reference sequence). V was pared by 5 bases and J by 2 bases, with 3 bases of the junction left unmatched. For the CDR3, the DNA is TGTGCCAGTAGTCCGGACAGGGGAAACTATGGCTACACCTTC. It yields the protein CASSPDRGNYGYTF.

This rearrangement joins TRBV2 to TRBJ2-7, with 7 positions matching TRBD1. V dropped 2 bases and J dropped 3; count of bases not matched to a gene: 4. In germline, CDR1 is SNHLY, CDR2 FYNNEI. The CDR3 extends over 14 amino acids. CDR3 amino acids: CASSELTGYYEQYF. In nucleotides, the CDR3 is TGTGCCAGCAGTGAACTGACAGGGTACTACGAGCAGTACTTC.

This clone was detected only a few times. The chain is built from TRBV5-1 and TRBJ2-2, with a tentative D call TRBD1 (5 bases). Germline lookup yields CDR1 SGHRS and CDR2 YFSETQ. Trimming pared 5 bases from V and 5 bases from J, leaving 10 bases between. The CDR3 loop spans 13 amino acids. CDR3 in amino acids: CASRPPGTGELFF. The CDR3 DNA is TGCGCCAGCAGACCCCCAGGGACCGGGGAGCTGTTTTTT.

The J gene is TRBJ1-4, the V gene TRBV7-6; 8 bases are a match to TRBD1. V shed 5 bases, J shed 8 bases, and the junction held 7 bases outside the gene matches. In germline, CDR1 is SGHVS, CDR2 FNYEAQ. The CDR3 loop spans 14 amino acids. The CDR3 protein is CASSRDRQSEKLFF. CDR3 in DNA: TGTGCCAGCAGCAGGGACAGGCAGTCCGAAAAACTGTTTTTT.

CDR3 bases: TGTGCCAGCAGCCCCATCCTGGAAGGTCCCCATTATGGCTACACCTTC. This codes for CASSPILEGPHYGYTF. The chain joins TRBV7-9 to TRBJ1-2; no definite D call. CDR1 is SEHNR and CDR2 is FQNEAQ in the germline V gene (reference sequence). This CDR3 comprises 16 residues. Trimming left V 5 bases short and J 5 bases short, with 21 bases between.

The chain's CDR3 is CASREGTGGFQETQYF. In DNA form, the CDR3 reads TGTGCCAGCAGGGAAGGGACAGGGGGGTTCCAAGAGACCCAGTACTTC. The rearrangement links TRBV28 to TRBJ2-5, with TRBD1 matching 11 bases. Germline CDR1 is MDHEN and CDR2 is SYDVKM. This CDR3 is 16 amino acids long. V lost 6 bases and J lost 1; bases outside the gene matches: 7.

The J gene is TRBJ2-2, the V gene TRBV7-3; 12 bases agree with TRBD1. Looked up from germline, CDR1 is SGHTA and CDR2 is FQGTGA. The CDR3 sequence is 17 residues long. V was pared by 2 bases and J by 7 bases, with 8 bases of the junction left unmatched. The CDR3 nucleotides are TGTGCCAGCAGCTTATCGGTGGGACAGGGGGCAGTCGGGGAGCTGTTTTTT. Translation: CASSLSVGQGAVGELFF.

This chain joins TRBV9 and TRBJ1-1; 9 bases are a match to TRBD1. CDR1 SGDLS and CDR2 YYNGEE come from the germline V gene. The CDR3 runs to 18 residues. V lost 4 bases, J lost 3 bases, and 16 bases stayed unmatched. CDR3 loop: CASSPSGYRGRVYTEAFF. The CDR3 bases are TGTGCCAGCAGCCCCTCAGGGTACAGGGGGCGCGTTTACACTGAAGCTTTCTTT.

J is TRBJ2-2 and V is TRBV9, with TRBD1 identical over 8 bases. The germline CDR1 and CDR2 sequences are SGDLS and YYNGEE. J was trimmed by 4 bases and V by 4 bases; bases with no gene match: 3. CDR3 size: 14 residues. CDR3: CASSPGQGTGELFF. The CDR3 nucleotides read TGTGCCAGCAGCCCAGGACAGGGCACCGGGGAGCTGTTTTTT.

The chain uses TRBV19 and TRBJ2-4; D is possibly TRBD1 (6 bases). Looked up from germline, CDR1 is LNHDA and CDR2 is SQIVND (reference sequence). The V and J ends lost 1 base and 4 bases respectively, with 11 bases between them. The CDR3 has 15 residues. CDR3 in amino acids: CASSIGQGGKNIQYF. The CDR3 DNA is TGTGCCAGTAGTATAGGCCAAGGGGGAAAAAACATTCAGTACTTC.

The chain joins TRBV14 to TRBJ2-2, with D tentatively TRBD1 (6 bases). The V and J ends lost 10 bases and 1 base respectively, with 10 bases between them. Germline lookup yields CDR1 SGHDN and CDR2 FVKESK. CDR3 length equals 13 residues. CDR3 sequence reads: CAILDRNTGELFF. As DNA, the CDR3 is TGTGCCATCTTGGACAGGAACACCGGGGAGCTGTTTTTT.